This TCR beta chain was documented in a study of blood T cell repertoires in COVID-19. Clones were read by immunoSEQ multiplex PCR, and TCRdb kept only the in-frame ones, dropping some. The data show some 260,000 clones, around 89% seen once. The CDR3 extends over 17 amino acids. This receptor was taken from a woman between 25 and 40 years old with COVID-19, enrolled during active disease. The chain combines TRBV21-1 with TRBJ2-4; the table's D gene call, TRBD1, was not cross checked with the DNA. TRBV21-1 is flagged as a pseudogene. The specimen sequenced was peripheral blood. The CDR3 region is CASSKIWDRESVDIQYF. In DNA, the CDR3 is TGTGCCAGCAGCAAAATTTGGGACAGGGAATCAGTGGACATTCAGTACTTC.